Presented here are 9 T cell receptor beta chains from one specimen sequenced in a study of beta chain features in type 1 diabetes. General study findings and limits: Shortening of TCRB CDR3s, moderate but significant, appeared in all four CD4+ subsets of Type 1 diabetes patients.

Every isolated RNA sample was fully reverse transcribed, so sequencing captured expressed TCRB transcripts. The protocol was immunoSEQ multiplex PCR, while the TCRdb copy is restricted to in-frame clones and leaves out a portion. Among some 290,000 clones, approximately 14% were seen once, and the ten largest hold over 0.015%. The antigens these receptors bind are not known. Sequencing was performed on naive CD4+ T cells from blood. These receptors originate from a man under 40 with type 1 diabetes.

The gene calls are TRBV29-1 and TRBJ1-5; TRBD1 aligns across 10 bases. J lost 6 bases, V lost 6 bases, and 8 bases had no gene match. The CDR3 contains 14 residues. The germline V gene encodes CDR1 SQVTM and CDR2 ANQGSEA. The chain's CDR3 is CSVAGQGRGQPQHF. In DNA form, the CDR3 reads TGCAGCGTGGCGGGACAGGGGAGGGGTCAGCCCCAGCATTTT.

This clone has just a few counts. This rearrangement joins TRBV2 to TRBJ2-5; D remains unclear. V dropped 5 bases and J dropped 5 bases, with 6 bases sitting between them. The V gene's germline CDR1 is SNHLY and CDR2 FYNNEI. This CDR3 is 11 amino acids long. CDR3 region: CASSLIETQYF. The CDR3 nucleotides read TGTGCCAGCAGTCTTATTGAGACCCAGTACTTC.

This clone has a handful of counts. The chain has TRBV5-4 and TRBJ2-7, with 10 nucleotides matching TRBD2. This CDR3 region has 15 residues. The J segment lost 3 bases and the V segment lost 2 bases, leaving 5 bases of the junction unmatched. Germline lookup yields CDR1 SGHNT and CDR2 YYREEE (reference sequence). For the CDR3, the DNA is TGTGCCAGCAGCTTTAGCGGGAGGACCTACTACGAGCAGTACTTC. Protein product: CASSFSGRTYYEQYF.

This chain uses TRBV2 with TRBJ2-2; 11 positions agree with TRBD2. The length of the CDR3 is 15 residues. Germline V gene lookup returns CDR1 SNHLY and CDR2 FYNNEI. Trimming cost V 4 bases and J 6 bases; bases outside gene matches: 4. CDR3 sequence: CASSVLAGGSGELFF. For the CDR3, the DNA is TGTGCCAGCAGTGTATTAGCGGGAGGGTCCGGGGAGCTGTTTTTT.

V and J are TRBV29-1 and TRBJ2-3; TRBD2 agrees at 8 bases. Per germline, CDR1 SQVTM and CDR2 ANQGSEA. Trimming at V came to 4 bases and at J to 0 bases, leaving 6 bases not matched to a gene. The CDR3 is 15 residues long. DNA for the CDR3: TGCAGCGTTGGCCTAGCGGGCGCTAGCACAGATACGCAGTATTTT. Translating gives CSVGLAGASTDTQYF.

The chain is built from TRBV19 and TRBJ2-7; 10 nucleotides match TRBD1. With V trimmed by 4 bases and J by 6 bases, 6 bases remained unmatched. Looked up from germline, CDR1 is LNHDA and CDR2 is SQIVND (reference sequence). CDR3 length equals 14 residues. The CDR3 protein is CASSTGQGIREQYF. As DNA, the CDR3 is TGTGCCAGTAGTACGGGACAGGGGATTCGCGAGCAGTACTTC.

The sample holds a few counts of this clone. The chain couples TRBV5-4 to TRBJ2-5, with a possible D match to TRBD1 (6 bases). This CDR3 comprises 13 residues. The germline V and J ends were trimmed by 3 bases and 2 bases, with 8 bases remaining between them. Germline V lookup: CDR1 SGHNT, CDR2 YYREEE (reference sequence). The CDR3 spells CASSSTGQETQYF. The CDR3 coding sequence is TGTGCCAGCAGCTCGACAGGTCAAGAGACCCAGTACTTC.

The rearrangement links TRBV6-1 to TRBJ1-4; the D gene is possibly TRBD1 (6 bases). V shed 8 bases and J shed 6 bases, with 13 bases lying between them. This CDR3 contains 13 residues. CDR1 and CDR2 (germline): MNHNS, SASEGT. The CDR3 DNA sequence: TGTGCCAGCCAGCGGGGGGCGGATGAAAAACTGTTTTTT. This codes for CASQRGADEKLFF.

This clone was detected only a few times. The V gene is TRBV30, the J gene TRBJ1-5; D uncertain. V lost 0 bases and J lost 4, with 7 bases in between. This CDR3 contains 13 residues. Germline CDR1 GTSNPN, CDR2 SVGIG (reference sequence). The CDR3 region is CAWSVLRNQPQHF. CDR3 sequence (DNA): TGTGCCTGGAGTGTATTGAGGAATCAGCCCCAGCATTTT. Drawing the rest from reference TRBV30 and TRBJ1-5, the complete variable domain is SQTIHQWPATLVQPVGSPLSLECTVEGTSNPNLYWYRQAAGRGLQLLFYSVGIGQISSEVPQNLSASRPQDRQFILSSKKLLLSDSGFYLCAWSVLRNQPQHFGDGTRLSIL.